This record covers a single TCR beta chain. Antigen specificity is unknown. Only in-frame clones appear in the TCRdb table, and some are missing; sequencing was by immunoSEQ multiplex PCR. The sample has nearly 70,000 clones, around 80% seen once. This record belongs to a study of early stage breast cancer tumors. Germline CDR1 and CDR2: LNHDA and SQIVND (reference sequence). The CDR3 has 14 residues. V lost 6 bases to trimming and J lost 0 bases, with 9 bases between them. Overall study results and limits: Tumor and normal breast were distinguished via blood comparison in about 90% of the 16 patients.

The source material was blood. This TCR came from a person between 35 and 49 years old with breast cancer. The chain couples TRBV19 to TRBJ1-3; no reliable D call. The CDR3 spells CASSSFSSGNTIYF. CDR3 coding DNA: TGTGCCAGTAGCAGTTTTTCCTCTGGAAACACCATATATTTT.